Shown below are 6 T cell receptor beta chains from a single sample sequenced in a study of blood T cell repertoires in COVID-19. The protocol was immunoSEQ multiplex PCR, while the TCRdb copy is restricted to in-frame clones and leaves out a portion. The sample has about 300,000 clones, around 90% seen once. The sequencing input was peripheral blood. The receptors stem from a man in his 70s with acute or convalescent COVID-19.

The chain couples TRBV7-2 to TRBJ1-4; D may be TRBD1 (6 bases). The V and J ends lost 1 base and 3 bases respectively, with 6 bases between them. The CDR3 is 14 residues long. Per germline, CDR1 SGHTA and CDR2 FQGNSA. The CDR3 is CASSLGTANEKLFF. Here the CDR3 DNA reads TGTGCCAGCAGCTTAGGGACAGCTAATGAAAAACTGTTTTTT. Based on the CDR3 plus reference TRBV7-2 and TRBJ1-4, the full variable domain is GAGVSQSPSNKVTEKGKDVELRCDPISGHTALYWYRQSLGQGLEFLIYFQGNSAPDKSGLPSDRFSAERTGGSVSTLTIQRTQQEDSAVYLCASSLGTANEKLFFGSGTQLSVL.

This rearrangement joins TRBV5-4 to TRBJ1-1; TRBD1 matches at 7 bases. There are 15 residues in the CDR3. The V segment lost 3 bases and the J segment 2 bases; nucleotides outside the gene matches: 7. Germline V gene data show CDR1 as SGHNT and CDR2 as YYREEE (reference sequence). CDR3 amino acids: CASSWGRQGNTEAFF. The CDR3 bases are TGTGCCAGCAGCTGGGGGAGACAGGGTAACACTGAAGCTTTCTTT. Full variable domain (missing parts from reference TRBV5-4 and TRBJ1-1): ETGVTQSPTHLIKTRGQQVTLRCSSQSGHNTVSWYQQALGQGPQFIFQYYREEENGRGNFPPRFSGLQFPNYSSELNVNALELDDSALYLCASSWGRQGNTEAFFGQGTRLTVV.

The genes are TRBV7-3 and TRBJ2-3; 13 bases fit TRBD2. The CDR3 runs to 16 residues. Germline loops: CDR1 SGHTA, CDR2 FQGTGA. Unmatched junction bases numbered 4, after V lost 4 bases and J lost 3 bases. The CDR3 coding sequence is TGTGCCAGCAGCTCCGAGACTAGCGGGGGGACAGATACGCAGTATTTT. It is translated as CASSSETSGGTDTQYF.

This rearrangement joins TRBV7-2 to TRBJ1-2; D not certain. CDR1 is SGHTA and CDR2 is FQGNSA in the germline V gene. V shed 0 bases and J shed 2 bases, with 7 bases lying between them. This CDR3 is 14 amino acids long. The CDR3 DNA reads TGTGCCAGCAGCTTAGCTCTCCTGAACTATGGCTACACCTTC. Amino acid sequence: CASSLALLNYGYTF.

This clone was detected many times. This rearrangement joins TRBV18 to TRBJ2-7; 8 positions match TRBD2. V dropped 3 bases and J dropped 2; count of bases not matched to a gene: 9. The CDR3 loop spans 16 amino acids. Germline V gene sequence: CDR1 KGHSH, CDR2 LQKENI. CDR3 sequence reads: CASSPSGLAIPYEQYF. CDR3 DNA sequence: TGTGCCAGCTCACCGAGCGGACTAGCTATTCCCTACGAGCAGTACTTC. The variable domain in full, with the rest retrieved from reference TRBV18 and TRBJ2-7, is NAGVMQNPRHLVRRRGQEARLRCSPMKGHSHVYWYRQLPEEGLKFMVYLQKENIIDESGMPKERFSAEFPKEGPSILRIQQVVRGDSAAYFCASSPSGLAIPYEQYFGPGTRLTVT.

The chain joins TRBV7-6 to TRBJ1-6; TRBD1 matches at 7 bases. The CDR3 is 15 residues long. Losses at the gene ends were 1 base for V and 5 bases for J; bases not matched to a gene: 2. From germline, CDR1 is SGHVS and CDR2 FNYEAQ. Here the CDR3 reads CASSLGTGNNSPLHF. In nucleotides, the CDR3 is TGTGCCAGCAGCTTAGGGACAGGAAATAATTCACCCCTCCACTTT.